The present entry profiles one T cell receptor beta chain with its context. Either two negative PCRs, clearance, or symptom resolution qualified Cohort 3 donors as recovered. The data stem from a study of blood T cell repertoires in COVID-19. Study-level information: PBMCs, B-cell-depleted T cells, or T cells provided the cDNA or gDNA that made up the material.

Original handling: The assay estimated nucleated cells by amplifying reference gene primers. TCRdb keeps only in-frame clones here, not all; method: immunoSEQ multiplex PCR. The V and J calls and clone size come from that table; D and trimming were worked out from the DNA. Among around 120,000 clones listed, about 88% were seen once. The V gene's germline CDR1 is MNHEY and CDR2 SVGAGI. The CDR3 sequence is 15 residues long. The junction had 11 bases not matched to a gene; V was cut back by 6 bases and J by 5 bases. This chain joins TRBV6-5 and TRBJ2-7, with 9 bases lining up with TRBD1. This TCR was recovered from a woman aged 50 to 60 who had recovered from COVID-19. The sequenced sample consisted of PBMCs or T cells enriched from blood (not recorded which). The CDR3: CASRPGTGPYHEQYF. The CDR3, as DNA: TGTGCCAGCAGGCCGGGGACAGGGCCTTACCACGAGCAGTACTTC.